The rows below give T cell receptor beta chains drawn from one sample of a study of T cells after yellow fever vaccination. From the 5' RACE reads, TCRdb called clonotypes with MiXCR, one entry per CDR3 protein. Among hundreds of thousands of distinct CDR3 sequences listed, 4.1% were seen once. The specimen was PBMCs, collected 5 days after the yellow fever booster vaccination. These receptors originate from a man between 18 and 35 years old who received the YFV17D yellow fever vaccine. CDR3s include the opening cysteine and the closing phenylalanine or tryptophan. The order of the fields is J gene, CDR3 length, clone size, D gene, V gene, CDR3 DNA, CDR3 protein. D genes are given only for firm matches. Clone size, where shown, is once, few, many, or a class for clones that have expanded.

J: TRBJ2-3
length: 17
size: few
D: TRBD2
V: TRBV20-1
DNA: TGCAGTGCTAGAGATCGTCAGGCGGGGGGGGTCACAGATACGCAGTATTTT
CDR3: CSARDRQAGGVTDTQYF

J: TRBJ2-3
length: 16
size: NA
D: TRBD2
V: TRBV7-2
DNA: TGTGCCAGCAGCCGACGCGGGGGGGCTGGCACAGATACGCAGTATTTT
CDR3: CASSRRGGAGTDTQYF

J: TRBJ2-3
length: 14
size: many
D: TRBD1
V: TRBV4-1
DNA: TGCGCCAGCAGCCAAGTGGACAGGGTCAATACGCAGTATTTT
CDR3: CASSQVDRVNTQYF

J: TRBJ2-3
length: 13
size: NA
D: NA
V: TRBV6-5
DNA: TGTGCCATCCGAAGGGACCTCACAGATACGCAGTATTTT
CDR3: CAIRRDLTDTQYF

J: TRBJ2-7
length: 16
size: many
D: NA
V: TRBV3-1
DNA: TGTGCCAGCAGCCGCTCGAGAGGGGGGGCGCAGAGAGAGCAGTACTTC
CDR3: CASSRSRGGAQREQYF

J: TRBJ2-5
length: 15
size: few
D: NA
V: TRBV5-4
DNA: TGTGCCAGCGGGCAGGGTCGGGGAGGTGAAGAGACCCAGTACTTC
CDR3: CASGQGRGGEETQYF

J: TRBJ2-5
length: 15
size: few
D: TRBD1
V: TRBV7-2
DNA: TGTGCCAGCAGCTGGGGAGGGACAGGGGAAGAGACCCAGTACTTC
CDR3: CASSWGGTGEETQYF

J: TRBJ1-5
length: 13
size: many
D: NA
V: TRBV27
DNA: TGTGCCAGCAGTTTGGGTAGCAATCAGCCCCAGCATTTT
CDR3: CASSLGSNQPQHF

J: TRBJ2-1
length: 14
size: many
D: TRBD2
V: TRBV20-1
DNA: TGCAGTGCTAGAGGACTAGCGGGGGTCGAGGAGCAGTTCTTC
CDR3: CSARGLAGVEEQFF

J: TRBJ2-5
length: 15
size: few
D: NA
V: TRBV7-2
DNA: TGTGCCAGCAGCGTTAATCGGGGGCCCGGAGAGACCCAGTACTTC
CDR3: CASSVNRGPGETQYF

J: TRBJ2-7
length: 15
size: few
D: NA
V: TRBV6-1
DNA: TGTGCCAGCAGTGAAGGTTGGGGAGAGTCCTACGAGCAGTACTTC
CDR3: CASSEGWGESYEQYF

J: TRBJ1-4
length: 13
size: few
D: NA
V: TRBV5-4
DNA: TGTGCCAGCAGCCCCGCGGAAAATGAAAAACTGTTTTTT
CDR3: CASSPAENEKLFF

J: TRBJ1-1
length: 16
size: NA
D: NA
V: TRBV7-9
DNA: TGTGCCAGCAGCTTAGCGCTCCCGACCACGAACACTGAAGCTTTCTTT
CDR3: CASSLALPTTNTEAFF

J: TRBJ2-6
length: 15
size: few
D: NA
V: TRBV6-2/TRBV6-3
DNA: TGTGCCAGCACCCCAAAGAGGTCTGGGGCCAACGTCCTGACTTTC
CDR3: CASTPKRSGANVLTF

J: TRBJ1-4
length: 14
size: few
D: NA
V: TRBV6-6
DNA: TGTGCCAGCAGTTACTCGGGGGCTGGGGAAAAACTGTTTTTT
CDR3: CASSYSGAGEKLFF

J: TRBJ2-7
length: 15
size: many
D: NA
V: TRBV4-3
DNA: TGCGCCAGCAGCCAAGAGTCCGGACTATCGGACGAGCAGTACTTC
CDR3: CASSQESGLSDEQYF

J: TRBJ2-5
length: 14
size: many
D: TRBD2
V: TRBV12-3/TRBV12-4
DNA: TGTGCCAGCAGTCTCCGGGGGGACGGGGAGACCCAGTACTTC
CDR3: CASSLRGDGETQYF

J: TRBJ2-7
length: 17
size: NA
D: TRBD1
V: TRBV2
DNA: TGTGCCAGCATTAGATACCGTGGGACAGGGGGAACCTACGAGCAGTACTTC
CDR3: CASIRYRGTGGTYEQYF

J: TRBJ1-5
length: 17
size: few
D: TRBD1
V: TRBV2
DNA: TGTGCCAGCAGCCTATCACAGGGGACGATTGGCAATCAGCCCCAGCATTTT
CDR3: CASSLSQGTIGNQPQHF

J: TRBJ2-5
length: 13
size: NA
D: NA
V: TRBV20-1
DNA: TGCAGTGCTAGAGGACTCGGGCGGGAGACCCAGTACTTC
CDR3: CSARGLGRETQYF

J: TRBJ2-3
length: 15
size: many
D: NA
V: TRBV6-2/TRBV6-3
DNA: TGTGCCAGCAGTCCTGCTTGGGGGCGATCAGATACGCAGTATTTT
CDR3: CASSPAWGRSDTQYF

J: TRBJ2-5
length: 14
size: NA
D: TRBD1
V: TRBV9
DNA: TGTGCCAGCAGCGTGACAGGGAACCAAGAGACCCAGTACTTC
CDR3: CASSVTGNQETQYF

J: TRBJ1-5
length: 13
size: few
D: NA
V: TRBV12-3/TRBV12-4
DNA: TGTGCCAGCAGTTTAGGCAGATGGGACCCCCAGCATTTT
CDR3: CASSLGRWDPQHF

J: TRBJ2-5
length: 13
size: many
D: NA
V: TRBV3-1
DNA: TGTGCCAGCAGCGGGGGTCTGGTGGAGACCCAGTACTTC
CDR3: CASSGGLVETQYF

J: TRBJ1-4
length: 15
size: NA
D: NA
V: TRBV27
DNA: TGTGCCAGCAGTTTACAACAGGGTCCCTATGAAAAACTGTTTTTT
CDR3: CASSLQQGPYEKLFF

J: TRBJ1-1
length: 12
size: few
D: NA
V: TRBV9
DNA: TGTGCCAGCAGCCCGGGAGGGGTCAAAGCTTTCTTT
CDR3: CASSPGGVKAFF

J: TRBJ1-1
length: 15
size: few
D: TRBD1
V: TRBV7-3
DNA: TGTGCCAGCAGCTTGGGACAGACCATGAACACTGAAGCTTTCTTT
CDR3: CASSLGQTMNTEAFF

J: TRBJ2-7
length: 14
size: few
D: TRBD1
V: TRBV5-1
DNA: TGCGCCAGCAGCTTCGGGACAGGGAACCACGAGCAGTACTTC
CDR3: CASSFGTGNHEQYF

J: TRBJ2-3
length: 15
size: few
D: TRBD2
V: TRBV9
DNA: TGTGCCAGCAGCGACCTAGCGGGGGGGCCCGGTACGCAGTATTTT
CDR3: CASSDLAGGPGTQYF

J: TRBJ2-1
length: 16
size: NA
D: TRBD2
V: TRBV7-3
DNA: TGTGCCAGCAGTCGAAATCCGGGACTAGCGGAGAATGAGCAGTTCTTC
CDR3: CASSRNPGLAENEQFF

J: TRBJ2-3
length: 16
size: many
D: TRBD2
V: TRBV7-9
DNA: TGTGCCAGCAGCTTACGCGGGGGGGCCGGGACAGATACGCAGTATTTT
CDR3: CASSLRGGAGTDTQYF

J: TRBJ1-2
length: 14
size: NA
D: NA
V: TRBV4-3
DNA: TGCGCCAGCAGCCAAGAAGGGGCGGTGGGTGGCTACACCTTC
CDR3: CASSQEGAVGGYTF

J: TRBJ1-5
length: 15
size: few
D: NA
V: TRBV10-3
DNA: TGTGCCATCAAAAAGGACGGACAACATAATCAGCCCCAGCATTTT
CDR3: CAIKKDGQHNQPQHF

J: TRBJ2-3
length: 15
size: few
D: TRBD1
V: TRBV7-9
DNA: TGTGCCAGCAGCTCAGACAGGGGAGGACCAGATACGCAGTATTTT
CDR3: CASSSDRGGPDTQYF

J: TRBJ2-3
length: 14
size: many
D: NA
V: TRBV20-1
DNA: TGCAGTCCCCGCCCGGGCACCCTCGTGGATACGCAGTATTTT
CDR3: CSPRPGTLVDTQYF

J: TRBJ2-1
length: 14
size: NA
D: NA
V: TRBV7-3
DNA: TGTGCCAGCAGCTCCCTCGGCACCTACAATGAGCAGTTCTTC
CDR3: CASSSLGTYNEQFF

J: TRBJ2-7
length: 13
size: NA
D: NA
V: TRBV5-5
DNA: TGTGCCAGCAGCTTGGTGCGGGGCAGCGAGCAGTACTTC
CDR3: CASSLVRGSEQYF

J: TRBJ1-1
length: 16
size: NA
D: TRBD1
V: TRBV5-1
DNA: TGCGCCAGCAGCTTGGACCCCGACAGGGAAGTAACTGAAGCTTTCTTT
CDR3: CASSLDPDREVTEAFF

J: TRBJ2-5
length: 15
size: few
D: NA
V: TRBV27
DNA: TGTGCCAGCAGTCCGCTGCCCTGGGGCCAAGAGACCCAGTACTTC
CDR3: CASSPLPWGQETQYF

J: TRBJ2-1
length: 14
size: many
D: TRBD2
V: TRBV28
DNA: TGTGCCAGCAGTTTAGGACTAGCGGGGGGGCGCCAGTTCTTC
CDR3: CASSLGLAGGRQFF

J: TRBJ2-3
length: 15
size: few
D: NA
V: TRBV10-3
DNA: TGTGCCATCGCACCGCCGGGGTTTCCCACAGATACGCAGTATTTT
CDR3: CAIAPPGFPTDTQYF

J: TRBJ2-3
length: 20
size: NA
D: NA
V: TRBV20-1
DNA: TGCAGTGCTATCGGGGCTGGGAGACAACCATCCGAGGGGCCCACAGATACGCAGTATTTT
CDR3: CSAIGAGRQPSEGPTDTQYF

J: TRBJ1-6
length: 14
size: few
D: TRBD1
V: TRBV30
DNA: TGTGCCTGGAATACCGGGACAGAGGGAACACCCCTCCACTTT
CDR3: CAWNTGTEGTPLHF